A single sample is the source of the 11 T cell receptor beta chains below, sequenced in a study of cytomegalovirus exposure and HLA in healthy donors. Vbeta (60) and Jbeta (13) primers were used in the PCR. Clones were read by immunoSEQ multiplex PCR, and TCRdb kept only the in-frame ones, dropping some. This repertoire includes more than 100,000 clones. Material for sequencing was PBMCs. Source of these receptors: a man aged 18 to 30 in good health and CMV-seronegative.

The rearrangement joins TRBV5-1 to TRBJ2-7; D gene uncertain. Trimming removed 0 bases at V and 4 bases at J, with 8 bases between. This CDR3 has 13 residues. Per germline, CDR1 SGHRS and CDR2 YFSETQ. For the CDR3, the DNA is TGCGCCAGCAGCTTGGACCGAGGATACGAGCAGTACTTC. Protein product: CASSLDRGYEQYF.

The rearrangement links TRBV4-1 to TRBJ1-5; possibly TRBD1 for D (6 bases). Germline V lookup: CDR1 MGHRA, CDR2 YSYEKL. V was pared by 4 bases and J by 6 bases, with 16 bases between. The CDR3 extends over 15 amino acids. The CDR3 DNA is TGCGCCAGCAGCCCACTCACAGGGAATGGTCAGCCCCAGCATTTT. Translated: CASSPLTGNGQPQHF.

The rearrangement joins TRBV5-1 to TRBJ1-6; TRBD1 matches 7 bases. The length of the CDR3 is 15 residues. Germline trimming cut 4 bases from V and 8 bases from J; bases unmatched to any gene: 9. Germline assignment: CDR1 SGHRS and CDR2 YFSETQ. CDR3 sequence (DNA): TGCGCCAGCAGCCTGATCCCAGGGGGAGATTCACCCCTCCACTTT. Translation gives CASSLIPGGDSPLHF.

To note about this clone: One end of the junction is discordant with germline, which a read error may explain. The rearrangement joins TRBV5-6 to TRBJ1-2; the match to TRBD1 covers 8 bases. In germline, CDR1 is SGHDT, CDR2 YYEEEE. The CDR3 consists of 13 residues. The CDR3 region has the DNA TGTGCTAGCAGGCGGGACAGGATCTATGGCTACACCTTC. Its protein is CASRRDRIYGYTF. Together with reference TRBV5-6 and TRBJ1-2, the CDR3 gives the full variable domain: DAGVTQSPTHLIKTRGQQVTLRCSPKSGHDTVSWYQQALGQGPQFIFQYYEEEERQRGNFPDRFSGHQFPNYSSELNVNALLLGDSALYLCASRRDRIYGYTFGSGTRLTVV.

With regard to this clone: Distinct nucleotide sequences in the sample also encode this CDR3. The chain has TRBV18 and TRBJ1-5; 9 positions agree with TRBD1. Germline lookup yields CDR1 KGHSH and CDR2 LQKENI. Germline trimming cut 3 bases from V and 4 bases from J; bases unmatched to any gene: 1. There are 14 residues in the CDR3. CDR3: CASSPGQGNQPQHF. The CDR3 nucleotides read TGTGCCAGCTCACCGGGACAGGGTAATCAGCCCCAGCATTTT.

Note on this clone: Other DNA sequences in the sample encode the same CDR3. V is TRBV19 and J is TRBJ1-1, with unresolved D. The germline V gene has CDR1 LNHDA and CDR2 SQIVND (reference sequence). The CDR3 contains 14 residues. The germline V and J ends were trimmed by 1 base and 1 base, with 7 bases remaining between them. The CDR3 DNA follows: TGTGCCAGTAGTATAGTGGGAGGGAACACTGAAGCTTTCTTT. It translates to CASSIVGGNTEAFF.

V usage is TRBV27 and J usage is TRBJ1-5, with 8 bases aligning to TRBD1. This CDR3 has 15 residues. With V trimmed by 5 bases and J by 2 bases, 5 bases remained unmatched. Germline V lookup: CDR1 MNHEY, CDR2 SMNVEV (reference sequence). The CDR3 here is CASSHRGIGNQPQHF. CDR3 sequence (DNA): TGTGCCAGCAGTCACAGGGGGATTGGCAATCAGCCCCAGCATTTT.

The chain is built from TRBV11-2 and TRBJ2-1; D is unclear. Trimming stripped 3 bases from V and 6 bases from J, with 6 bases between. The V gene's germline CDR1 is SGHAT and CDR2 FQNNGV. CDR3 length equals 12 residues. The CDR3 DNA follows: TGTGCCAGCAGCTTTCAGATCAATGAGCAGTTCTTC. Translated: CASSFQINEQFF. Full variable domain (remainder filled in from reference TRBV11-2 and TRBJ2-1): EAGVAQSPRYKIIEKRQSVAFWCNPISGHATLYWYQQILGQGPKLLIQFQNNGVVDDSQLPKDRFSAERLKGVDSTLKIQPAKLEDSAVYLCASSFQINEQFFGPGTRLTVL.

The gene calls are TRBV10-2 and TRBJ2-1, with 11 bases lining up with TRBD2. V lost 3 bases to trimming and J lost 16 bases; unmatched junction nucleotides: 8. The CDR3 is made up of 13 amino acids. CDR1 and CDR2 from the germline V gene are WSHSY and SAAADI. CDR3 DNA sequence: TGCGCCAGCAGTGATCAGGGACTAGCGGTTCAATTCTTC. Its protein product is CASSDQGLAVQFF.

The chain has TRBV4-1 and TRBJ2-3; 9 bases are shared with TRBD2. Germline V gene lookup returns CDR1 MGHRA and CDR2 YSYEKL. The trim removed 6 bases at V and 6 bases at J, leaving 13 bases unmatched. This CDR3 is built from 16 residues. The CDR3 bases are TGCGCCAGCAGTCCGTCGACTAGCGGCAGCCTGGATACGCAGTATTTT. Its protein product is CASSPSTSGSLDTQYF.

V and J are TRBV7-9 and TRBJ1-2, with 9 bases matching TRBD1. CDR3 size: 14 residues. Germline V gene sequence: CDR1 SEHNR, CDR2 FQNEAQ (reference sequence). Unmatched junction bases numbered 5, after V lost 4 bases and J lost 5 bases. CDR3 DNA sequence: TGTGCCAGCAGCTCCGGACAGGGGAGGTATGGCTACACCTTC. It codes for CASSSGQGRYGYTF.